These 3 T cell receptor beta chains were sequenced from one sample in a study of shared clonotypes between healthy human individuals. The repertoire was sequenced with immunoSEQ multiplex PCR; TCRdb's copy has only in-frame clones and lacks some. The profile shows millions of clones, 90% to 95% of them singletons. Specimen: naive CD4+ T cells sorted from blood. As to subset: CD45RA+ positively selected. These receptors originate from a man between 18 and 35 years old in good health.

This chain links TRBV7-9 with TRBJ2-5; D perhaps matches TRBD2 (6 bases). Germline lookup yields CDR1 SEHNR and CDR2 FQNEAQ (reference sequence). The CDR3 runs to 14 residues. Trimming stripped 2 bases from V and 5 bases from J, with 12 bases between. CDR3 residues: CASSLIEAGETQYF. In DNA, the CDR3 is TGTGCCAGCAGCTTAATTGAGGCGGGGGAGACCCAGTACTTC.

The table lists this clone with a count of one. This specimen includes other DNA sequences encoding the same CDR3. The chain's CDR3 is CASSPRSETQYF. The CDR3 nucleotides read TGTGCCAGCTCACCACGTTCAGAGACCCAGTACTTC. The chain couples TRBV18 to TRBJ2-5; D gene uncertain. CDR3 length: 12 residues. CDR1 is KGHSH and CDR2 is LQKENI in the germline V gene. V gave up 1 base and J gave up 4 bases, with 4 bases separating them.

This chain links TRBV10-3 with TRBJ1-1; TRBD1 matches 10 bases. The CDR3 spans 14 residues. The germline CDR1 and CDR2 sequences are ENHRY and SYGVKD. After removal of 10 bases from V and 0 bases from J, the junction contained 5 bases not matched to a gene. The CDR3 here is CASGTGVMNTEAFF. As DNA, the CDR3 is TGTGCCAGCGGGACAGGGGTCATGAACACTGAAGCTTTCTTT.